This TCR beta chain derives from a study of blood T cell repertoires in COVID-19. Overall study context: The cDNA or gDNA used as material had been derived from T cells, B-cell-depleted T cells, or PBMCs.

Per germline, CDR1 SGHAT and CDR2 FQNNGV. This CDR3 has 14 residues. V was trimmed by 0 bases and J by 4 bases, leaving 9 bases between them. Original processing methods: Scientists estimated how many nucleated cells there were by amplifying reference gene primers. Here immunoSEQ multiplex PCR was the method, and the copy in TCRdb shows in-frame clones only, minus some. That table gives V, J and clone size, and the DNA gave D and trimming. The sample has tens of thousands of clones; around 80% are singletons. The sequenced sample consisted of peripheral blood. The chain is built from TRBV11-2 and TRBJ1-1; the D gene is possibly TRBD1 (5 bases). This clonotype was sampled from a man aged 80 or over with acute or convalescent COVID-19. This chain's CDR3 is CASSLDGGVTEAFF. The DNA of the CDR3 is TGTGCCAGCAGCTTAGATGGAGGGGTCACTGAAGCTTTCTTT.